The rows below give T cell receptor beta chains drawn from one sample of a study of CD8 T cells in ankylosing spondylitis. TCRdb recomputed calls from the 5' RACE reads with MiXCR, one row per CDR3 protein. This sample yields 340,000 or so distinct CDR3 sequences, of which under 15% are seen a single time; 0.9% to 1.2% belongs to the top ten. The sequencing sample was made of blood, either unsorted or a sorted T cell fraction (not recorded which). The source of these receptors is a male donor with ankylosing spondylitis or in good health (not recorded which). The conserved cysteine and the conserved F or W are not part of the CDR3 here.

V: TRBV29-1; CDR3: SVEGQGNQPQH
V: TRBV7-9; CDR3: ASSWVGGSSYEQY
V: TRBV3-1; CDR3: ASSQDSPRKAF
V: TRBV3-1; CDR3: ASSQDWRAQETQY
V: TRBV7-2; CDR3: ASSLALAGRAPLH
V: TRBV5-1; CDR3: ASSFTGEFEQY
V: TRBV20-1; CDR3: SALPSEPITDTQY
V: TRBV19; CDR3: ASTPGTQLLDEQY
V: TRBV5-5; CDR3: ASTLGAGQDTQY
V: TRBV12-5; CDR3: ASALGDSYNEQF
V: TRBV3-1; CDR3: ASSGQGSYEQY
V: TRBV2; CDR3: ASSVGTSGTHEQY
V: TRBV10-3; CDR3: AISEAEDRQLSRGAF
V: TRBV14; CDR3: ASSQEWREPEQY
V: TRBV3-1; CDR3: ASSQEGSGGNEQF
V: TRBV21-1; CDR3: ASSKSTGAIRYEQY
V: TRBV4-2; CDR3: ASSQDRGANTGELF
V: TRBV27; CDR3: ASSLSAGINQPQH
V: TRBV12-3/TRBV12-4; CDR3: ASSPAGQGPHTGELF
V: TRBV29-1; CDR3: SVEPDSSEAF
V: TRBV27; CDR3: ASNRIPMADTQY
V: TRBV12-3/TRBV12-4; CDR3: ASSFRQKETQY
V: TRBV6-2/TRBV6-3; CDR3: ASRRPGLAGERLSGANVLT
V: TRBV18; CDR3: ASSPVQSGGTGLGGYT
V: TRBV12-3/TRBV12-4; CDR3: ASSRTPRETQY
V: TRBV12-3/TRBV12-4; CDR3: ASSLGIQGAEAF
V: TRBV14; CDR3: ASSQDTSGYEDTQY
V: TRBV20-1; CDR3: SAPGPRNTQY